Following are 20 T cell receptor beta chains from one sample sequenced in a study of cytomegalovirus exposure and HLA in healthy donors. PCR amplification relied on 60 Vbeta primers (plus 13 Jbeta primers). Using immunoSEQ multiplex PCR, the repertoire was profiled, and TCRdb retains in-frame clones only, with some absent. The table includes some 100,000 clones, 65% to 90% detected once. Material for sequencing was PBMCs. The receptors were gathered from a woman under 40 in good health and CMV-seronegative.

The rearrangement joins TRBV19 to TRBJ2-1, with 12 bases fitting TRBD2. In germline, CDR1 is LNHDA, CDR2 SQIVND (reference sequence). J gave up 12 bases and V 5 bases, and 5 bases lay outside the gene matches. This CDR3 is 13 amino acids long. CDR3 in DNA: TGTGCCAGTAGTGTGACTAGCGGGAGCCGGCAGTTCTTC. This gives the protein CASSVTSGSRQFF.

Only a few counts were recorded for this clone. As DNA, the CDR3 is TGTGCCAGCAGCCAACACTTGCGAAACACCATATATTTT. Protein: CASSQHLRNTIYF. The chain carries TRBV14 and TRBJ1-3; D gene uncertain. Germline V gene sequence: CDR1 SGHDN, CDR2 FVKESK. The CDR3 has 13 amino acids. Trimming removed 2 bases from V and 5 bases from J, with 7 bases in between.

A single count supports this clone. The chain links TRBV9 to TRBJ2-2; perhaps TRBD2 as D (5 bases). V was trimmed by 3 bases and J by 5 bases, leaving 23 bases between them. The V gene's germline CDR1 is SGDLS and CDR2 YYNGEE. The CDR3 consists of 18 residues. CDR3 in amino acids: CASSASIAQARETGELFF. CDR3 nucleotides: TGTGCCAGCAGCGCCTCGATCGCCCAGGCTAGGGAGACCGGGGAGCTGTTTTTT. The entire variable domain, with the rest obtained from reference TRBV9 and TRBJ2-2, is as follows: DSGVTQTPKHLITATGQRVTLRCSPRSGDLSVYWYQQSLDQGLQFLIQYYNGEERAKGNILERFSAQQFPDLHSELNLSSLELGDSALYFCASSASIAQARETGELFFGEGSRLTVL.

In this sample, this clone turned up once. This chain's CDR3 is CASSLLRTRVVGELFF. The CDR3 DNA reads TGTGCCAGCAGCTTACTACGGACTAGGGTTGTCGGGGAGCTGTTTTTT. V usage is TRBV7-2 and J usage is TRBJ2-2, with 7 bases identical to TRBD2. Germline V gives CDR1 SGHTA, CDR2 FQGNSA. Unmatched junction bases numbered 10, after V lost 2 bases and J lost 7 bases. The CDR3 has 16 amino acids. Drawing the rest from reference TRBV7-2 and TRBJ2-2, the complete variable domain is GAGVSQSPSNKVTEKGKDVELRCDPISGHTALYWYRQSLGQGLEFLIYFQGNSAPDKSGLPSDRFSAERTGGSVSTLTIQRTQQEDSAVYLCASSLLRTRVVGELFFGEGSRLTVL.

The chain uses TRBV6-1 and TRBJ1-1; TRBD1 is a possible D gene (6 bases). The V and J ends lost 2 bases and 5 bases respectively, with 12 bases between them. The CDR3 is made up of 14 amino acids. The germline gives CDR1 MNHNS, CDR2 SASEGT. In nucleotides, the CDR3 is TGTGCCAGCAGTGAACACAGGGCGTGGACTGAAGCTTTCTTT. Its protein is CASSEHRAWTEAFF.

This clone was recorded only once. The chain uses TRBV4-1 and TRBJ1-2, with D possibly TRBD1 on 5 matching bases. V was trimmed by 4 bases and J by 7 bases, leaving 13 bases between them. Germline V gene data show CDR1 as MGHRA and CDR2 as YSYEKL. This CDR3 is built from 13 residues. The chain's CDR3 is CASSPGRALGYTF. The CDR3 DNA is TGCGCCAGCAGCCCGGGCAGGGCCCTTGGCTACACCTTC.

A single count supports this clone. The chain joins TRBV18 to TRBJ1-1, with no clear D. This CDR3 comprises 14 residues. Germline V lookup: CDR1 KGHSH, CDR2 LQKENI. Trimming removed 2 bases at V and 7 bases at J, with 14 bases between. CDR3 DNA: TGTGCCAGCTCACCATCGGCAGGCCGGGGTGAAGCTTTCTTT. This sequence encodes CASSPSAGRGEAFF.

CDR3 nucleotide sequence: TGTGCCAGCAGTTCCGGGACTAGCGTCAGCAATGAGCAGTTCTTC. It encodes CASSSGTSVSNEQFF. V is TRBV6-5 and J is TRBJ2-1; 10 nucleotides agree with TRBD2. Germline CDR1 reads MNHEY; CDR2 reads SVGAGI. CDR3 length: 15 amino acids. Trimming took 4 bases from V and 6 from J; bases not matched to a gene: 6.

The chain combines TRBV19 with TRBJ2-3, with D possibly TRBD1 on 5 matching bases. The V gene's germline CDR1 is LNHDA and CDR2 SQIVND (reference sequence). This CDR3 has 15 residues. Trimming took 4 bases from V and 0 from J, leaving 11 bases between them. Written as DNA, the CDR3 is TGTGCCAGTAGTACAGGGTTTTCTAGCACAGATACGCAGTATTTT. It codes for CASSTGFSSTDTQYF.

The gene calls are TRBV27 and TRBJ2-2; D call uncertain. CDR1 is MNHEY, CDR2 SMNVEV, per germline (reference sequence). This CDR3 contains 14 residues. V was pared by 2 bases and J by 1 base, with 5 bases between. The CDR3 loop reads CASSLAMNTGELFF. The CDR3 DNA is TGTGCCAGCAGTTTAGCTATGAACACCGGGGAGCTGTTTTTT.

The chain uses TRBV9 and TRBJ2-3, with 10 positions matching TRBD2. This CDR3 contains 13 residues. Germline trimming cut 8 bases from V and 14 bases from J; bases unmatched to any gene: 14. Germline-derived CDR1 and CDR2 are SGDLS and YYNGEE. In nucleotides, the CDR3 is TGTGCCAGTACCAAGGCCCTAGCGGGAGTTATGTATTTT. Encoded protein: CASTKALAGVMYF.

This chain links TRBV7-3 with TRBJ2-5, with 7 bases aligning to TRBD2. The CDR3 sequence is 13 residues long. Germline V lookup: CDR1 SGHTA, CDR2 FQGTGA. V shed 2 bases and J 4 bases; nucleotides not matched to a gene: 1. CDR3 protein: CASSLSSGETQYF. The DNA for the CDR3 is TGTGCCAGCAGCTTATCTAGCGGAGAGACCCAGTACTTC.

The CDR3 reads CASRGTLAYEQYF. As DNA, the CDR3 is TGTGCCAGCAGGGGGACATTGGCCTACGAGCAGTACTTC. The chain carries TRBV28 and TRBJ2-7, with a possible D match to TRBD1 (6 bases). V shed 6 bases and J shed 2 bases, with 11 bases lying between them. In germline, CDR1 is MDHEN, CDR2 SYDVKM. This CDR3 region has 13 residues.

This clone was detected only a few times. The chain links TRBV5-4 to TRBJ1-1; 7 bases align to TRBD1. Germline V CDR1 and CDR2: SGHNT, YYREEE (reference sequence). CDR3 length equals 15 residues. Germline trimming cut 0 bases from V and 0 bases from J; bases unmatched to any gene: 2. This CDR3 reads CASSLVRGVNTEAFF. In DNA, the CDR3 is TGTGCCAGCAGCTTGGTCAGGGGGGTGAACACTGAAGCTTTCTTT. Together with reference TRBV5-4 and TRBJ1-1, the CDR3 gives the full variable domain: ETGVTQSPTHLIKTRGQQVTLRCSSQSGHNTVSWYQQALGQGPQFIFQYYREEENGRGNFPPRFSGLQFPNYSSELNVNALELDDSALYLCASSLVRGVNTEAFFGQGTRLTVV.

This clone was counted once. This chain joins TRBV6-1 and TRBJ2-6; D is unresolved. Looked up from germline, CDR1 is MNHNS and CDR2 is SASEGT. V shed 8 bases and J shed 0 bases, with 5 bases lying between them. The CDR3 is made up of 13 amino acids. The CDR3 sequence is CASYYSGANVLTF. The CDR3 DNA reads TGTGCCAGCTACTACTCTGGGGCCAACGTCCTGACTTTC.

The CDR3 here is CASSFVPGQGKDEQFF. The DNA of the CDR3 is TGTGCCAGCAGCTTTGTCCCGGGACAGGGAAAAGATGAGCAGTTCTTC. The chain couples TRBV7-8 to TRBJ2-1, with 9 bases matching TRBD1. Germline V CDR1 and CDR2: SGHVS, FQNEAQ. CDR3 size: 16 residues. Trimming removed 3 bases from V and 8 bases from J; junction bases left unmatched: 11.

The gene calls are TRBV6-5 and TRBJ2-3; 7 bases fit TRBD1. The CDR3 sequence is 13 residues long. V was pared by 8 bases and J by 5 bases, with 7 bases of the junction left unmatched. The germline V gene has CDR1 MNHEY and CDR2 SVGAGI. The CDR3 coding sequence is TGTGCCAGCCTAGACAGGGTAAAAGATACGCAGTATTTT. Residues: CASLDRVKDTQYF.

The V and J genes are TRBV11-2 and TRBJ2-3; TRBD2 aligns across 9 bases. With 1 base clipped from V and 1 base from J, the junction kept 3 bases outside the gene matches. This CDR3 is built from 16 residues. Germline CDR1 and CDR2: SGHAT and FQNNGV. The CDR3 region has the DNA TGTGCCAGCAGCTTAGCGATAGCGGGGGGCACAGATACGCAGTATTTT. This codes for CASSLAIAGGTDTQYF.

The rearrangement uses TRBV9 and TRBJ2-7; 7 nucleotides agree with TRBD2. Looked up from germline, CDR1 is SGDLS and CDR2 is YYNGEE. J gave up 10 bases and V 6 bases, and 19 bases lay outside the gene matches. The CDR3 contains 15 residues. DNA of the CDR3: TGTGCCAGCAAGGGGCCCCCCGGGGCGGGGGTTCTTCAGTACTTC. Translated: CASKGPPGAGVLQYF.

The chain joins TRBV19 to TRBJ1-5; 9 bases are shared with TRBD1. The junction had 7 bases not matched to a gene; V was cut back by 5 bases and J by 5 bases. In germline, CDR1 is LNHDA, CDR2 SQIVND (reference sequence). The CDR3 is 15 residues long. The CDR3 loop is CASSGDRVGDQPQHF. Written as DNA, the CDR3 is TGTGCCAGTAGTGGGGACAGGGTAGGGGATCAGCCCCAGCATTTT.